These T cell receptor beta chains were read from a single sample in a study of response to subunit inactivated influenza vaccine. Each CDR3 protein gets one entry after TCRdb re-called the RT-PCR reads with MiXCR. The sample contains around 570,000 distinct CDR3 sequences, about 11% of which appear only once. This sample was also put to use in a study of T cells expressing NK-cell markers.

This specimen consisted of PBMCs from blood, obtained on the day of vaccination. These receptors were taken from a man aged 50 to 59 who received an inactivated influenza vaccine. Each CDR3 is given with its conserved first and last residue. The D gene is left open where the match is weak. Clone size is shown for a subset of rows, as once, few, many or a class of expanded clone.

clone size: .; D gene: .; V gene: TRBV2; J gene: TRBJ2-3; CDR3 protein: CASTYSSTDTQYF; CDR3 DNA: TGTGCCAGCACCTACAGCTCCACAGATACGCAGTATTTT
clone size: few; D gene: .; V gene: TRBV7-9; J gene: TRBJ2-4; CDR3 protein: CASSLAPAVNIQYF; CDR3 DNA: TGTGCCAGCAGCTTAGCGCCCGCGGTAAACATTCAGTACTTC
clone size: few; D gene: .; V gene: TRBV4-3; J gene: TRBJ2-7; CDR3 protein: CASSQETGSSSYEQYF; CDR3 DNA: TGCGCCAGCAGCCAAGAAACGGGCAGTAGCTCCTACGAGCAGTACTTC
clone size: .; D gene: TRBD1; V gene: TRBV28; J gene: TRBJ1-1; CDR3 protein: CASQDRTNTEAFF; CDR3 DNA: TGTGCCAGTCAGGACAGGACGAACACTGAAGCTTTCTTT
clone size: .; D gene: .; V gene: TRBV5-1; J gene: TRBJ2-3; CDR3 protein: CASREDSALMQYF; CDR3 DNA: TGCGCCAGCAGGGAAGATTCAGCATTGATGCAGTATTTT
clone size: few; D gene: .; V gene: TRBV28; J gene: TRBJ2-3; CDR3 protein: CASRTAYGTDTQYF; CDR3 DNA: TGTGCCAGCCGAACCGCGTACGGCACAGATACGCAGTATTTT
clone size: few; D gene: .; V gene: TRBV3-1; J gene: TRBJ2-5; CDR3 protein: CASRRGGQETQYF; CDR3 DNA: TGTGCCAGCAGGAGAGGGGGGCAAGAGACCCAGTACTTC
clone size: few; D gene: TRBD2; V gene: TRBV29-1; J gene: TRBJ2-5; CDR3 protein: CSVALLAGVETQYF; CDR3 DNA: TGCAGCGTTGCTCTACTAGCGGGAGTAGAGACCCAGTACTTC
clone size: few; D gene: .; V gene: TRBV14; J gene: TRBJ1-2; CDR3 protein: CASSLDAGTVGYTF; CDR3 DNA: TGTGCCAGCAGCCTTGATGCAGGGACGGTCGGCTACACCTTC
clone size: few; D gene: TRBD1; V gene: TRBV4-1; J gene: TRBJ2-4; CDR3 protein: CATMDRGVKNIQYF; CDR3 DNA: TGCGCCACCATGGACAGGGGAGTCAAAAACATTCAGTACTTC
clone size: .; D gene: TRBD1; V gene: TRBV20-1; J gene: TRBJ1-4; CDR3 protein: CSARAGGAANEKLFF; CDR3 DNA: TGCAGTGCTAGAGCAGGGGGCGCAGCTAATGAAAAACTGTTTTTT
clone size: few; D gene: .; V gene: TRBV7-8; J gene: TRBJ2-3; CDR3 protein: CASSQRTTLWDTQYF; CDR3 DNA: TGTGCCAGCAGCCAACGGACTACGTTGTGGGATACGCAGTATTTT
clone size: few; D gene: TRBD2; V gene: TRBV19; J gene: TRBJ2-3; CDR3 protein: CASSPRLAGGLSTDTQYF; CDR3 DNA: TGTGCCAGTAGTCCCAGACTAGCGGGGGGACTAAGCACAGATACGCAGTATTTT
clone size: few; D gene: .; V gene: TRBV29-1; J gene: TRBJ2-1; CDR3 protein: CSVVGGGNNEQFF; CDR3 DNA: TGCAGCGTTGTCGGGGGCGGGAACAATGAGCAGTTCTTC
clone size: .; D gene: .; V gene: TRBV5-1; J gene: TRBJ1-4; CDR3 protein: CASTPEGIRRGEKLFF; CDR3 DNA: TGCGCCAGCACCCCGGAGGGGATCCGAAGAGGTGAAAAACTGTTTTTT
clone size: many; D gene: TRBD1; V gene: TRBV12-3/TRBV12-4; J gene: TRBJ1-1; CDR3 protein: CASARTGMNTEAFF; CDR3 DNA: TGTGCCAGCGCCCGGACAGGGATGAACACTGAAGCTTTCTTT
clone size: .; D gene: .; V gene: TRBV3-1; J gene: TRBJ2-5; CDR3 protein: CASSQVLLSGPETQYF; CDR3 DNA: TGTGCCAGCAGCCAAGTGTTGCTCTCAGGTCCGGAGACCCAGTACTTC
clone size: .; D gene: .; V gene: TRBV12-3/TRBV12-4; J gene: TRBJ1-2; CDR3 protein: CASRVRDGGGGYTF; CDR3 DNA: TGTGCCAGCAGGGTGAGGGACGGAGGAGGTGGCTACACCTTC
clone size: .; D gene: TRBD1; V gene: TRBV18; J gene: TRBJ1-5; CDR3 protein: CASSQGADQPQHF; CDR3 DNA: TGTGCCAGCTCCCAGGGGGCGGATCAGCCCCAGCATTTT
clone size: many; D gene: .; V gene: TRBV7-6; J gene: TRBJ2-3; CDR3 protein: CASSQSLTDTQYF; CDR3 DNA: TGTGCCAGCAGCCAGTCCCTCACAGATACGCAGTATTTT
clone size: few; D gene: .; V gene: TRBV21-1; J gene: TRBJ2-4; CDR3 protein: CASSKVCGKNIQYF; CDR3 DNA: TGTGCCAGCAGCAAAGTGTGTGGGAAAAACATTCAGTACTTC
clone size: few; D gene: TRBD2; V gene: TRBV27; J gene: TRBJ2-3; CDR3 protein: CATKPRREGRADTQYF; CDR3 DNA: TGTGCCACAAAGCCACGTCGGGAGGGCCGCGCAGATACGCAGTATTTT
clone size: .; D gene: .; V gene: TRBV6-5; J gene: TRBJ1-1; CDR3 protein: CASSYSIGRLGTEAFF; CDR3 DNA: TGTGCCAGCAGTTACTCGATAGGCAGGCTAGGCACTGAAGCTTTCTTT
clone size: few; D gene: .; V gene: TRBV7-2; J gene: TRBJ1-5; CDR3 protein: CASSHGARQPQHF; CDR3 DNA: TGTGCCAGCAGCCATGGTGCCCGTCAGCCCCAGCATTTT
clone size: few; D gene: TRBD1; V gene: TRBV30; J gene: TRBJ2-3; CDR3 protein: CAWSQGADTQYF; CDR3 DNA: TGTGCCTGGAGCCAGGGGGCAGATACGCAGTATTTT
clone size: .; D gene: .; V gene: TRBV7-9; J gene: TRBJ2-2; CDR3 protein: CASSLEGAVNTGELFF; CDR3 DNA: TGTGCCAGCAGCTTAGAAGGGGCGGTGAACACCGGGGAGCTGTTTTTT
clone size: .; D gene: .; V gene: TRBV20-1; J gene: TRBJ1-1; CDR3 protein: CSASDRTAGAFF; CDR3 DNA: TGCAGTGCTAGTGACAGGACTGCCGGGGCTTTCTTT
clone size: .; D gene: .; V gene: TRBV28; J gene: TRBJ2-6; CDR3 protein: CASSLFMFPSGANVLTF; CDR3 DNA: TGTGCCAGCAGTTTATTTATGTTTCCGTCAGGGGCCAACGTCCTGACTTTC
clone size: few; D gene: .; V gene: TRBV28; J gene: TRBJ2-2; CDR3 protein: CASSLLRTEYPGELFF; CDR3 DNA: TGTGCCAGCAGTTTATTGCGCACAGAGTACCCCGGGGAGCTGTTTTTT
clone size: few; D gene: .; V gene: TRBV7-9; J gene: TRBJ1-5; CDR3 protein: CASSPGTFQPQHF; CDR3 DNA: TGTGCCAGCAGCCCAGGGACCTTTCAGCCCCAGCATTTT
clone size: few; D gene: TRBD2; V gene: TRBV6-4; J gene: TRBJ2-3; CDR3 protein: CASSDPPPGTSGRAPDTQYF; CDR3 DNA: TGTGCCAGCAGTGACCCCCCGCCCGGGACTAGCGGGAGGGCCCCAGATACGCAGTATTTT
clone size: .; D gene: .; V gene: TRBV5-1; J gene: TRBJ2-7; CDR3 protein: CASKGTQSSYEQYF; CDR3 DNA: TGCGCCAGCAAAGGGACTCAGAGCTCCTACGAGCAGTACTTC
clone size: few; D gene: TRBD2; V gene: TRBV18; J gene: TRBJ2-3; CDR3 protein: CASSPPGLAFDTQYF; CDR3 DNA: TGTGCCAGCTCACCTCCGGGACTAGCGTTTGATACGCAGTATTTT
clone size: .; D gene: .; V gene: TRBV6-2/TRBV6-3; J gene: TRBJ1-1; CDR3 protein: CASREQTGRTTEAFF; CDR3 DNA: TGTGCCAGCAGAGAGCAAACAGGGAGGACCACTGAAGCTTTCTTT
clone size: .; D gene: .; V gene: TRBV15; J gene: TRBJ2-1; CDR3 protein: CATSRVREQFF; CDR3 DNA: TGTGCCACCAGCAGAGTACGTGAGCAGTTCTTC
clone size: few; D gene: TRBD1; V gene: TRBV20-1; J gene: TRBJ2-3; CDR3 protein: CSASGLGDRGTDTQYF; CDR3 DNA: TGCAGTGCTAGTGGTCTAGGTGACAGGGGCACAGATACGCAGTATTTT
clone size: many; D gene: .; V gene: TRBV5-1; J gene: TRBJ2-1; CDR3 protein: CASSRPHDYSSYNEQFF; CDR3 DNA: TGCGCCAGCAGCCGCCCCCACGACTATAGCTCCTACAATGAGCAGTTCTTC
clone size: .; D gene: .; V gene: TRBV14; J gene: TRBJ2-3; CDR3 protein: CASSQWRGGTDTQYF; CDR3 DNA: TGTGCCAGCAGCCAATGGAGGGGCGGGACAGATACGCAGTATTTT
clone size: .; D gene: TRBD1; V gene: TRBV6-5; J gene: TRBJ2-7; CDR3 protein: CATGQGSHEQYF; CDR3 DNA: TGTGCCACCGGACAGGGTAGCCACGAGCAGTACTTC
clone size: few; D gene: .; V gene: TRBV5-1; J gene: TRBJ2-1; CDR3 protein: CASSLLGTGPYNEQFF; CDR3 DNA: TGCGCCAGCAGCTTGTTAGGGACGGGACCCTACAATGAGCAGTTCTTC
clone size: many; D gene: TRBD2; V gene: TRBV5-1; J gene: TRBJ2-7; CDR3 protein: CASSLHSGEGYEQYF; CDR3 DNA: TGCGCCAGCAGCTTGCATAGCGGGGAGGGCTACGAGCAGTACTTC
clone size: once; D gene: TRBD2; V gene: TRBV5-1; J gene: TRBJ2-3; CDR3 protein: CASSLLAGGGTDTKYF; CDR3 DNA: TGCGCCAGCAGTCTTCTAGCGGGGGGAGGAACAGATACGAAGTATTTT
clone size: few; D gene: .; V gene: TRBV7-8; J gene: TRBJ2-2; CDR3 protein: CASSLARFGVRPPRTGELFF; CDR3 DNA: TGTGCCAGCAGCTTAGCGCGGTTCGGGGTCCGGCCTCCTAGGACCGGGGAGCTGTTTTTT
clone size: many; D gene: .; V gene: TRBV7-8; J gene: TRBJ1-5; CDR3 protein: CASSVTEGDRQPQHF; CDR3 DNA: TGTGCCAGCAGCGTCACGGAGGGGGATAGGCAGCCCCAGCATTTT
clone size: .; D gene: .; V gene: TRBV6-1; J gene: TRBJ2-1; CDR3 protein: CASRPIHVSYNEQFF; CDR3 DNA: TGTGCCAGCAGGCCGATACATGTTTCCTACAATGAGCAGTTCTTC